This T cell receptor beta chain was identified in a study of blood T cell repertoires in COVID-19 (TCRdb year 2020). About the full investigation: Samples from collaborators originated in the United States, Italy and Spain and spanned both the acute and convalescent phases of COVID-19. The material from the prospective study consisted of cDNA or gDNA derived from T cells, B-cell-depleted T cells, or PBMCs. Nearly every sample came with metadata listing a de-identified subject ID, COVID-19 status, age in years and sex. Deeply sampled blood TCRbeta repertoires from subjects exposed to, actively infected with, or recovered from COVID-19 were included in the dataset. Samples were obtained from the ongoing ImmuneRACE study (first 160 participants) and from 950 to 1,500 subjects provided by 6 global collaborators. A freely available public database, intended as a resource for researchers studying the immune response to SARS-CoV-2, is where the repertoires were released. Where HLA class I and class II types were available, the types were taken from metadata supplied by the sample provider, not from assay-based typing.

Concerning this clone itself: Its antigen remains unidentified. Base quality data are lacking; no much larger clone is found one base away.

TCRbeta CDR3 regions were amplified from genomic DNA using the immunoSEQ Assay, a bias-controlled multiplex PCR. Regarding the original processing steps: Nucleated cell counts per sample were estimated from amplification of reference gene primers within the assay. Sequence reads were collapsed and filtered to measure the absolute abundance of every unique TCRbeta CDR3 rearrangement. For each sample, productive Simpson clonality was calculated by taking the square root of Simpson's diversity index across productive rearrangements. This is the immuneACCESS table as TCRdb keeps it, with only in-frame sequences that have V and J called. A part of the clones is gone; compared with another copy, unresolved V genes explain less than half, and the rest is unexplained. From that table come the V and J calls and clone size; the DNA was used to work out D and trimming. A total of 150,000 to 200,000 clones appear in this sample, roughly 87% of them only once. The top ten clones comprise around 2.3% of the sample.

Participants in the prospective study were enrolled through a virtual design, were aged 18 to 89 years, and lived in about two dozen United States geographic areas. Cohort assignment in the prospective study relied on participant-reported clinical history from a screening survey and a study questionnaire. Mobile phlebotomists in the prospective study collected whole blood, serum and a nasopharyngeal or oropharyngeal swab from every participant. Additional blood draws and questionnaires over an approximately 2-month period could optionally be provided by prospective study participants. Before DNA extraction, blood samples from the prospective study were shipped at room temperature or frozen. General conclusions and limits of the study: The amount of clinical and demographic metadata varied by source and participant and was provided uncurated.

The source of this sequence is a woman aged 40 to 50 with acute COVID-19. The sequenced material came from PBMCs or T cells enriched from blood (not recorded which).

The CDR3 protein: CASSFRQGPGANVLTF. The nucleotide sequence reads TGTGCCAGCAGCTTTCGACAGGGGCCTGGGGCCAACGTCCTGACTTTC. The chain employs TRBV5-6 and TRBJ2-6; 8 bases in the junction line up with TRBD1. V has 2 bases trimmed and J has 2 bases trimmed; junction bases matching no gene number 3. Measured from the cysteine to the phenylalanine, the CDR3 is 16 residues long. Here the CDR3 DNA is all that survives: 48 bases in frame from base 1. Looking up the germline V gene yields CDR1 SGHDT and CDR2 YYEEEE.